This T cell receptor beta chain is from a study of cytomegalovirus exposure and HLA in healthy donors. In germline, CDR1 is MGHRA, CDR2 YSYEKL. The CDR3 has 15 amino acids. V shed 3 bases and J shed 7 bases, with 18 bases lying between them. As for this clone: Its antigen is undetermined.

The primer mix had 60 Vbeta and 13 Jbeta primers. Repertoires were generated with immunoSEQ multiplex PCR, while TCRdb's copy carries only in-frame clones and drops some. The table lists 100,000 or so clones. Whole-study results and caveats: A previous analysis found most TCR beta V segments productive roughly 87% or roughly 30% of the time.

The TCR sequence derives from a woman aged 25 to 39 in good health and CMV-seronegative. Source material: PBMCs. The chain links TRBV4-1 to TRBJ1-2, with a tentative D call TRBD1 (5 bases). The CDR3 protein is CASSQGGRGEAGYTF. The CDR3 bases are TGCGCCAGCAGCCAGGGTGGTCGGGGGGAGGCTGGCTACACCTTC.